This TCR beta chain was identified in a study of regulatory T cells in long-lasting Graves disease (dated by TCRdb to the early 2020s). Background for the entire study: Persistent Graves' disease was defined as antithyroid drug treatment for over 5 years with persistently positive TSH receptor autoantibodies. In the clinical cohort, patients with persistent Graves' disease had used antithyroid drugs for an average of around 9.3 years. The study was conducted in China and was registered as a clinical trial. A total of around 35 samples underwent TCR sequencing, from roughly 13 patients with persistent Graves' disease and some 20 patients with newly diagnosed Graves' disease. Persistent Graves' disease patients were compared with newly diagnosed Graves' disease patients by peripheral blood TCR sequencing and RNA sequencing. General findings and caveats noted by the study authors: Only the TCR beta chain was sequenced and analyzed. More public clonotypes were shared among persistent patients (roughly 2,700) than among newly diagnosed patients (under 1,000). Persistent disease showed preferential use of TRBV28, TRBJ1-2 and TRBJ2-5, whereas newly diagnosed disease favored TRBV20-1 and TRBJ2-1. The study examined only peripheral blood because the primary lesion, thyroid tissue, could not be accessed. The authors acknowledged the small sample size as a limitation that may reduce accuracy. Compared with newly diagnosed patients, persistent Graves' disease patients had lower TCR Shannon entropy and fewer highly expanded clones, which suggests clonal expansion.

Concerning this clonotype itself: Its target antigen remains unknown. No base quality information exists; no much larger clone differs at one position.

The library relied on multiplex PCR. TCRdb names Illumina HiSeq 4000 as the instrument used. iRepertoire HTBI primers and Arm-PCR amplification of CDR3 regions were used to construct TCR beta libraries. Before sequencing, the PCR products underwent gel purification. The study's own analysis went as follows. Gene usage analysis of CDR3 amino acid clonotypes used the 62 TRBV and more than 13 TRBJ segments found across samples. Filtered high-quality paired reads were merged into contigs using COPE and FqMerger. BLAST was used to align contigs to the IMGT TRBV, TRBD and TRBJ reference genes, and CDR3 was defined following IMGT. Any clonotype with a frequency above 0.1% was classified as a highly expanded clone. Repertoire diversity was measured by Shannon entropy, and V-J evenness by the Gini coefficient. A clonotype found in more than one individual was treated as public. The public reads were quality trimmed at Q25 with fastp and then assembled into clones with MiXCR by TCRdb, keeping productive beta chains. Rows merge per CDR3 protein into single entries with the most common DNA and genes. TCRdb's processing, not the study's, gives the V and J calls here. The sample contains fewer than 400,000 distinct CDR3 sequences, about 20% of them found a single time. The biggest ten clones account for around 20% of the sample.

Reading the label with the study, this specimen's time point is: persistent/refractory GD, antithyroid drugs over 5 years with positive TRAb. For both TCR sequencing and RNA sequencing, RNA was extracted from PBMCs using TRIzol. The diagnosis of Graves' disease was made according to American Thyroid Association guidelines. The patients came from an endocrinology department in Xi'an, China. From each patient, 8 to 10 milliliters of peripheral blood was collected into an EDTA anticoagulant tube. Ficoll Paque Plus density gradient separation was used to isolate PBMCs, and no additional T cell sorting was done. An Agilent 2100 Bioanalyzer and agarose gel were used to check RNA quality, and a NanoDrop 2000 was used to measure RNA concentration. The CDR3 holds 16 amino acids from the cysteine to the phenylalanine. The kept DNA is CDR3 alone, 48 bases in frame from the first base. V is cut back by 0 bases and J by 1 base, with 5 bases in the junction unmatched. The germline V gene gives CDR1 as SGHRS and CDR2 as YFSETQ.

Material: peripheral blood mononuclear cells (PBMCs), obtained when the disease was refractory, from a patient treated with antithyroid drugs. The rearrangement joined TRBV5-1 to TRBJ2-5; the junction holds 8 bases that match TRBD2. The receptor was derived from a female donor with Graves disease. CDR3 sequence: CASSLVGAGVQETQYF. The base sequence is TGCGCCAGCAGCTTGGTTGGAGCGGGAGTCCAAGAGACCCAGTACTTC.